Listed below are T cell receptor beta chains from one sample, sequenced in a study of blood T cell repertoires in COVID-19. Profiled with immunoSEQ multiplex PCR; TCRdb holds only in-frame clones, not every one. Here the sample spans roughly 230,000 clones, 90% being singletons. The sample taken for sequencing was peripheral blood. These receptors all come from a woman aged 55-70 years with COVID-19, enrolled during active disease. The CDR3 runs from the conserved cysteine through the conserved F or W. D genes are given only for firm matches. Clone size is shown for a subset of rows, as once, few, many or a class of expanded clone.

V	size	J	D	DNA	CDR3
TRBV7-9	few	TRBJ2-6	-	TGTGCCAGCAGCTCCCGGACAGCGCCCGCGTCTGGGGCCAACGTCCTGACTTTC	CASSSRTAPASGANVLTF
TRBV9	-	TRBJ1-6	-	TGTGCCAGCAGCGTACTGGGACACTTTAGTTCACCCCTCCACTTT	CASSVLGHFSSPLHF
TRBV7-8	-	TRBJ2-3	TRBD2	TGTGCCAGCAGCTTAGTGGCGGGGGGTAGCACAGATACGCAGTATTTT	CASSLVAGGSTDTQYF
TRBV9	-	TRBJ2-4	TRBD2	TGTGCCAGCAGCGTAGGGGCTAGCGGGGGAAACATTCAGTACTTC	CASSVGASGGNIQYF
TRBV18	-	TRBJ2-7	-	TGTGCCAGCTCACCTTTAACCGTCCGAGGCGAGCAGTACTTC	CASSPLTVRGEQYF
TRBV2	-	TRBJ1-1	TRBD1	TGTGCCAGCAGGACAGGGGCGAACACTGAAGCTTTCTTT	CASRTGANTEAFF
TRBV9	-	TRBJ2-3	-	TGTGCCAGCAGCGGGGCACCCACATCTAGCACAGATACGCAGTATTTT	CASSGAPTSSTDTQYF
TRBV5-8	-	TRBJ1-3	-	TGTGCCAGCACCCCTCGTATTCGAGGGACTGGAAACACCATATATTTT	CASTPRIRGTGNTIYF
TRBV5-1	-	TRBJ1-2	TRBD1	TGCGCCAGCAGCTTGACCCCGGACAGGGTCGCCTATGGCTACACCTTC	CASSLTPDRVAYGYTF
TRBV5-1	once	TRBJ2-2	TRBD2	TGCGCCAGCAGCCCGCCCGGGACTAGCGGGGGGGCCGGGGAGCTGTTTTTT	CASSPPGTSGGAGELFF
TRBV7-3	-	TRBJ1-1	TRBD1	TGTGCCAGCAGCTTAACGACAGGGTCTGAAGCTTTCTTT	CASSLTTGSEAFF
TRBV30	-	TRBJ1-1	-	TGTGCCTGGAGTGGAAGATACCAGCGGGCTGAAGCTTTCTTT	CAWSGRYQRAEAFF
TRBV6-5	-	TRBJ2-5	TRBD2	TGTGCCAGCAGTTTTCGACTAGCGGGGGATGTGGAGACCCAGTACTTC	CASSFRLAGDVETQYF
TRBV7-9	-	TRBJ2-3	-	TGTGCCAGCAGCCTTCAGGATACGCAGTATTTT	CASSLQDTQYF
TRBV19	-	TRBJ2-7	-	TGTGCGACGGGCAGGGGAGTGCGCGAGCAGTACTTC	CATGRGVREQYF
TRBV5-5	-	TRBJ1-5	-	TGTGCCAGCAGCATTCTTACAGGGAACAATCAGCCCCAGCATTTT	CASSILTGNNQPQHF
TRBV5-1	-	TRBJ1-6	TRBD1	TGCGCCAGCAGCTTCGGCAGGGGGCTTTCACCCCTCCACTTT	CASSFGRGLSPLHF
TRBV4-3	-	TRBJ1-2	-	TGCGCCAGCAGCCAAGATCGGGGGACCCGACCGACAGGCTACACCTTC	CASSQDRGTRPTGYTF
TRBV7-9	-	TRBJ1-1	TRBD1	TGTGCCAGCACACTAGGGCAGGGGGACACTGAAGCTTTCTTT	CASTLGQGDTEAFF
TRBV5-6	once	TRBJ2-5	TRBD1	TGTGCCAGCAGCTTGGAACAGGGGGCCTGGGAGACCCAGTACTTC	CASSLEQGAWETQYF
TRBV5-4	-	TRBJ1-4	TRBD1	TGTGCCAGCAGCTTGGACAGGGGAGAGGGGTTTTTT	CASSLDRGEGFF
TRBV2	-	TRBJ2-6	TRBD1	TGTGCCAGCATCGAGAGCGGCGGGACAGGGGCCTCTGGGGCCAACGTCCTGACTTTC	CASIESGGTGASGANVLTF
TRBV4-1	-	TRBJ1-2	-	TGCGCCAGCAGCCAAGATGGGCAGGGTGGCTACACCTTC	CASSQDGQGGYTF
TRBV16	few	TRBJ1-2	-	TGTGCCAGCAGCCAATCACCCAGGGCTGACTATGGCTACACCTTC	CASSQSPRADYGYTF
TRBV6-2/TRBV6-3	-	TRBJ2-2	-	TGTGCCAGCAGTAATCTCGTGTCTAACACCGGGGAGCTGTTTTTT	CASSNLVSNTGELFF
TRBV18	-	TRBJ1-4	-	TGTGCCAGCTCCAGGAAAGCCTTTAATGAAAAACTGTTTTTT	CASSRKAFNEKLFF
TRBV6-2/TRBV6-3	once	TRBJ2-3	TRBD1	TGTGCCAGCAGTTACTCTGGGACAGGGTTTGGGGTTGGAACAGATACGCAGTATTTT	CASSYSGTGFGVGTDTQYF
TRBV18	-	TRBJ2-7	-	TGTGCCAGCTCACCAGGAGGGGAGCCCTCCTACGAGCAGTACTTC	CASSPGGEPSYEQYF
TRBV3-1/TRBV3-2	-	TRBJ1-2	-	TGTGCCAGTATGGGAGCCGCAGGCTATGGCTACACCTTC	CASMGAAGYGYTF
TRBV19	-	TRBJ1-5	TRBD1	TGTGCCAGTGACAAGGGACAGGTTAGCAATCAGCCCCAGCATTTT	CASDKGQVSNQPQHF
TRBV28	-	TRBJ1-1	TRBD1	TGTGCCAGCAGTGCCGGGACAGGGGGCCGAGAAGCTTTCTTT	CASSAGTGGREAFF
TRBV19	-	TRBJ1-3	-	TGTGCCAGTAACCGGGGATCTGGAAACACCATATATTTT	CASNRGSGNTIYF
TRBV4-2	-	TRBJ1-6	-	TGTGCCAGCAGCCCCAAGAGTTCACCCCTCCACTTT	CASSPKSSPLHF
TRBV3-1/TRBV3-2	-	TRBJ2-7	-	TGTGCCAGCAGCCAGAACACAGCATTATTCTACGAGCAGTACTTC	CASSQNTALFYEQYF
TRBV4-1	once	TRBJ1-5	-	TGCGCCAGCAGCCAAGGACAGAATCAGCCCCAGCATTTT	CASSQGQNQPQHF
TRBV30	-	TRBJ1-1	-	TGTGCCTGGAGTGTAGACGGGGGCACTGAAGCTTTCTTT	CAWSVDGGTEAFF
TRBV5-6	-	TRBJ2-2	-	TGTGCCAGCAGCTTGGTATTCGGGGGGAACACCGGGGAGCTGTTTTTT	CASSLVFGGNTGELFF
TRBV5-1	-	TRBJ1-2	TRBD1	TGCGCCAGCGAAAAGACAGGGTCCTACGGTGGCTACACCTTC	CASEKTGSYGGYTF
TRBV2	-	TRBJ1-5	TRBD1	TGTGCCAGCAGTGCTGAACAGGGGTTGAATCAGCCCCAGCATTTT	CASSAEQGLNQPQHF
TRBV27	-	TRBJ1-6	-	TGTGCCAGCAGATCACAGGGACCTTATTCACCCCTCCACTTT	CASRSQGPYSPLHF
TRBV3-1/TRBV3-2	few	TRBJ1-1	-	TGTGCCAGCAGCCACCTCTCGAACACTGAAGCTTTCTTT	CASSHLSNTEAFF
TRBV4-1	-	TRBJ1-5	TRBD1	TGCGCCAGCAGCCAAACCGGGACAGGGGGCAATCAGCCCCAGCATTTT	CASSQTGTGGNQPQHF
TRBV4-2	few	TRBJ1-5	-	TGTGCCAGCAGCCAAGATGTTAGGGGTGATCAGCCCCAGCATTTT	CASSQDVRGDQPQHF
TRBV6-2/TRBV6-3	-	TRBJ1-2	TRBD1	TGTGCCAGCAGTTACCCTCCCGGGACAGCTGGACGGGGCTACACCTTC	CASSYPPGTAGRGYTF
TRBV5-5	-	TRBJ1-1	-	TGTGCCAGCAGCTTGGGGATCGGGGGGAAGGTAGCTGAAGCTTTCTTT	CASSLGIGGKVAEAFF
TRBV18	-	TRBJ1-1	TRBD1	TGTGCCAGCTCACCGGCAGGGGGCTCCACTGAAGCTTTCTTT	CASSPAGGSTEAFF
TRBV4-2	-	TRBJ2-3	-	TGTGCCAGCAGCCAGGGAGCGGATGTAGATACGCAGTATTTT	CASSQGADVDTQYF
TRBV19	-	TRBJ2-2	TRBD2	TGTGCCAGTAGTATCGGACTAGCGGGGGGGCGCGACACCGGGGAGCTGTTTTTT	CASSIGLAGGRDTGELFF
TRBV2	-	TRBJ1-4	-	TGTGCCAGTCTGCGGGGGGCGGGTCAAGAAAAACTGTTTTTT	CASLRGAGQEKLFF
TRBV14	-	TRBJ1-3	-	TGTGCCAGCCGACGAAGAGGGTCCGGAAACACCATATATTTT	CASRRRGSGNTIYF
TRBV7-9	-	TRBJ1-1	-	TGTGCCAGCAGCCCCAAGACAGGTCAGAACACTGAAGCTTTCTTT	CASSPKTGQNTEAFF